This TCR beta chain was profiled in a study of cytomegalovirus exposure and HLA in healthy donors. PCR amplification relied on 60 Vbeta primers (plus 13 Jbeta primers). TCRdb's table, derived via immunoSEQ multiplex PCR, lists solely in-frame clones and lacks some. The table includes some 170,000 clones, 72% detected once. V was pared by 6 bases and J by 0 bases, with 4 bases of the junction left unmatched. The CDR3 covers 15 residues. Per the germline V gene, CDR1 is MNHEY and CDR2 is SMNVEV (reference sequence). Of note for this clone: Its antigen is not known.

Study outcomes and limitations: Presence/absence analyses supposed approximately even sequencing depth among donors. Being productive about 87% or about 30% of the time was typical of most TCR beta V segments in an earlier analysis. Cytomegalovirus status was reportedly diagnosed by the classifier with high sensitivity and specificity.

The V gene is TRBV27, the J gene TRBJ1-5, with TRBD1 matching 8 bases. This receptor was taken from a human donor in good health. The specimen sequenced was PBMCs. The CDR3 loop is CASRPGQVSNQPQHF. CDR3 sequence (DNA): TGTGCCAGCAGACCGGGACAGGTTAGCAATCAGCCCCAGCATTTT.